This T cell receptor beta chain was observed in a study of T cells after yellow fever vaccination. TCRdb fed the 5' RACE reads into MiXCR, producing one record per CDR3 protein. The data contain some 670,000 distinct CDR3 sequences, roughly an eighth of them singletons. Germline values: CDR1 SGHTA, CDR2 FQGNSA. The CDR3 has 13 amino acids. V lost 4 bases and J lost 2, with 8 bases in between. There are a few counts of this clonotype. This chain links TRBV7-2 with TRBJ1-2; tentative D call: TRBD1 (5 bases). This TCR was recovered from a man aged 30 to 45 who received the YFV17D yellow fever vaccine. The sequences come from PBMCs, collected on the day of the yellow fever booster vaccination. CDR3 DNA: TGTGCCAGCAGCTCCAGGGCCAACTATGGCTACACCTTC. It translates to CASSSRANYGYTF.